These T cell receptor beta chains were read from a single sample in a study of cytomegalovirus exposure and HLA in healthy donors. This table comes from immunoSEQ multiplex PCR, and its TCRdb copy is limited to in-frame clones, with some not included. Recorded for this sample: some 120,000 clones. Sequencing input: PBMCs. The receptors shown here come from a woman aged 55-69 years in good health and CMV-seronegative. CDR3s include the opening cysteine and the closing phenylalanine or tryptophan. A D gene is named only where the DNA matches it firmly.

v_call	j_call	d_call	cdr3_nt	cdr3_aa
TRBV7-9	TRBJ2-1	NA	TGTGCCAGCAGCTTTCCAAGAGGGGGGGCAGGTGAGCAGTTCTTC	CASSFPRGGAGEQFF
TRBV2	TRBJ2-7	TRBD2	TGTGCCAGCAGGCTCGGGGGGATAAACTACGAGCAGTACTTC	CASRLGGINYEQYF
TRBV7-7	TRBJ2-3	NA	TGTGCTAGCAGCTTAGGTCAGGGGAGCACAGATACGCAGTATTTT	CASSLGQGSTDTQYF
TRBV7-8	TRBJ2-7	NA	TGTGCCAGCAGCGCCGGGACACAACCCTACGAGCAGTACTTC	CASSAGTQPYEQYF
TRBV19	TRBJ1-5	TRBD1	TGTGCCAGTAGTACTGACAGGGAATACAATCAGCCCCAGCATTTT	CASSTDREYNQPQHF
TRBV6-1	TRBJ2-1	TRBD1	TGTGCCAGCAGTGGACAGGGGTTGGACGATGAGCAGTTCTTC	CASSGQGLDDEQFF
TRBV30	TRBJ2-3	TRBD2	TGTGCCTGGAGTACAGCCCTAGGCGGGAGGCTAGGGGATACGCAGTATTTT	CAWSTALGGRLGDTQYF
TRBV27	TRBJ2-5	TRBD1	TGTGCCAGCAGTTTACGGGGGGACAGGGCACAAGAGACCCAGTACTTC	CASSLRGDRAQETQYF
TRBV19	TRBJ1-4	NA	TGTGCCAGTAGCAAGCGGCCCACGGGTAATGAAAAACTGTTTTTT	CASSKRPTGNEKLFF
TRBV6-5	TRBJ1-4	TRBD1	TGTGCCAGCAGGGGACAGATTAATGAAAAACTGTTTTTT	CASRGQINEKLFF
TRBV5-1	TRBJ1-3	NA	TGCGCCAGCAGCTTAAGAGGGCAACCTCTCGGGAGCTCTGGAAACACCATATATTTT	CASSLRGQPLGSSGNTIYF
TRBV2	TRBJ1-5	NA	TGTGCCAGCAGTAAAGACACGTATAGCAATCAGCCCCAGCATTTT	CASSKDTYSNQPQHF
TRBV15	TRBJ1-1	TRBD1	TGTGCCACCAGCAGAAGACAGGGCGGGAACACTGAAGCTTTCTTT	CATSRRQGGNTEAFF
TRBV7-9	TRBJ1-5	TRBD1	TGTGCCAGCAGCCGTGGACAGGGGGATCAGCCCCAGCATTTT	CASSRGQGDQPQHF
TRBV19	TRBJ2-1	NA	TGTGCCAGTAGTATCCAGGGGCACCTCTCCTACAATGAGCAGTTCTTC	CASSIQGHLSYNEQFF
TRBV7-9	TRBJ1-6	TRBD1	TGTGCCAGCAGCCTAGGTCCGGGACAGGGTAGATCACCCCTCCACTTT	CASSLGPGQGRSPLHF
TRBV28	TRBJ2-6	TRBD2	TGTGCCAGCAGTTTGTGGCGGGGGGGCCTTGGGGCCAACGTCCTGACTTTC	CASSLWRGGLGANVLTF
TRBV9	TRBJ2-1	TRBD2	TGTGCCAGCAGCGTAGGGGCAGGGAGGGACAATGAGCAGTTCTTC	CASSVGAGRDNEQFF
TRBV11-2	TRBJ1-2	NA	TGTGCCAGCAGCCCCGACAGTAACCATGGCTACACCTTC	CASSPDSNHGYTF
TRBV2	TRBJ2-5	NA	TGTGCCAGCAGTGAGGGGCTAGCGAGACAAGAGACCCAGTACTTC	CASSEGLARQETQYF
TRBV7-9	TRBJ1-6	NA	TGTGCCAGCAGCTTCGGACAGAATAATTCACCCCTCCACTTT	CASSFGQNNSPLHF
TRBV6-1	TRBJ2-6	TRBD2	TGTGCCAGCAAACGGGAGGCTGGGGCCAACGTCCTGACTTTC	CASKREAGANVLTF
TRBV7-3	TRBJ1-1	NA	TGTGCCAGCAGCTTAAGCAGGGACACTGAAGCTTTCTTT	CASSLSRDTEAFF
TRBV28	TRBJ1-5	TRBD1	TGTGCCAGCAGCCCCCCGGGACAGGGGAGCAATCAGCCCCAGCATTTT	CASSPPGQGSNQPQHF
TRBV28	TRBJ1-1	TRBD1	TGTGCCAGCAGTTCCGGGACAGCCCGAGGCCGGGCTGAAGCTTTCTTT	CASSSGTARGRAEAFF
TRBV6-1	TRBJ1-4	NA	TGTGCCAGCAGTGAACCCGGAGAGGCTAATGAAAAACTGTTTTTT	CASSEPGEANEKLFF
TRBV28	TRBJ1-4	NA	TGTGCCAGCGGACAGCTGAATGAAAAACTGTTTTTT	CASGQLNEKLFF
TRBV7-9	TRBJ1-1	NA	TGTGCCAGCAGCTTATCGGCCCTTAGCGGCACTGAAGCTTTCTTT	CASSLSALSGTEAFF
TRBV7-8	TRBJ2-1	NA	TGTGCCAGCAGCTTAAGTGTCGGCAATGAGCAGTTCTTC	CASSLSVGNEQFF
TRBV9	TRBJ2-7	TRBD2	TGTGCCAGCAGCGGGGGACTACACTACGAGCAGTACTTC	CASSGGLHYEQYF
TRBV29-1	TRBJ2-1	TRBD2	TGCAGCGTCCGGACTAGTGGGCTCAATGAGCAGTTCTTC	CSVRTSGLNEQFF
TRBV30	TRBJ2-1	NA	TGTGCCTGGAGTATCGAGGGAGGCCCCAGCGAGCAGTTCTTC	CAWSIEGGPSEQFF
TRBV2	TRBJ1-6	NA	TGTGCCAGCAGTGAACTACAGGTCAATTCACCCCTCCACTTT	CASSELQVNSPLHF
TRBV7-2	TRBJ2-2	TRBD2	TGTGCCAGCAGCTTAGCACTAGCGGGGGGGCCCGGGGAGCTGTTTTTT	CASSLALAGGPGELFF
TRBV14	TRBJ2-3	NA	TGTGCCAGCAGCCCGTACCGCAGGACAGTGACCACAGATACGCAGTATTTT	CASSPYRRTVTTDTQYF
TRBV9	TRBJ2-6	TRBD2	TGTGCCAGCAGCGTAGGAGTTAGCGGGAGGGCTGGGGCCAACGTCCTGACTTTC	CASSVGVSGRAGANVLTF
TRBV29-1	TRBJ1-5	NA	TGCAGCGTTGGGGACTATGATCAGCCCCAGCATTTT	CSVGDYDQPQHF
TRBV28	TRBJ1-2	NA	TGTGCCAGCAGTTCGCAGGGGCTAAACTATGGCTACACCTTC	CASSSQGLNYGYTF
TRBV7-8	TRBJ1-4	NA	TGTGCCAGCAGCTCTTGGCAGGGGAATGAAAAACTGTTTTTT	CASSSWQGNEKLFF
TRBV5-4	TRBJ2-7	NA	TGTGCCAGCAGCCTGGCGGGGACAAACATGTTGGAGCAGTACTTC	CASSLAGTNMLEQYF